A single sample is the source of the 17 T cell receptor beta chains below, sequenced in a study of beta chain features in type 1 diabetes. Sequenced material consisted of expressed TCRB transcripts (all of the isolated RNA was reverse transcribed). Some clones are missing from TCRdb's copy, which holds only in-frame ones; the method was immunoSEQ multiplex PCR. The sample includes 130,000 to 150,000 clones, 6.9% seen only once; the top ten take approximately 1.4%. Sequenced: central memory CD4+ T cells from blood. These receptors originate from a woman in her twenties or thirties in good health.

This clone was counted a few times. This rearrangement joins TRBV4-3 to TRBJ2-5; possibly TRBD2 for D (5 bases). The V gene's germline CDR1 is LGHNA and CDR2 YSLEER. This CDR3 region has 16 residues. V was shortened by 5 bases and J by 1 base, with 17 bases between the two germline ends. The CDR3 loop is CASSELYGGSQETQYF. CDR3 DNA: TGCGCCAGCAGCGAACTTTATGGAGGAAGCCAAGAGACCCAGTACTTC.

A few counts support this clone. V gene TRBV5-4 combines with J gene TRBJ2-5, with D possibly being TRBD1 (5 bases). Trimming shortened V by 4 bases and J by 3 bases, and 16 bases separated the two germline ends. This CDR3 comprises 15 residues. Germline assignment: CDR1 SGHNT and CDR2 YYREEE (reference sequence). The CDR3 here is CASSNTGDWKETQYF. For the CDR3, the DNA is TGTGCCAGCAGCAATACAGGCGACTGGAAAGAGACCCAGTACTTC.

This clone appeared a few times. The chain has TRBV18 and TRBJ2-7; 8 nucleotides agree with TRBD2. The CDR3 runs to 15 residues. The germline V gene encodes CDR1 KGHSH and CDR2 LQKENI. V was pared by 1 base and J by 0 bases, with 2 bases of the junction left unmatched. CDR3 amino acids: CASSPRGGSSYEQYF. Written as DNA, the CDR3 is TGTGCCAGCTCACCACGCGGGGGGAGCTCCTACGAGCAGTACTTC.

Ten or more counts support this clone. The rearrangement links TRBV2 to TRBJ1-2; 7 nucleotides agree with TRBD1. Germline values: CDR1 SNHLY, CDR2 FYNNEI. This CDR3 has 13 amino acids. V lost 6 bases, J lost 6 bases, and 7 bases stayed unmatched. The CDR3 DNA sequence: TGTGCCAGCAGGGAGGAGGGGGCGCATGGCTACACCTTC. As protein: CASREEGAHGYTF.

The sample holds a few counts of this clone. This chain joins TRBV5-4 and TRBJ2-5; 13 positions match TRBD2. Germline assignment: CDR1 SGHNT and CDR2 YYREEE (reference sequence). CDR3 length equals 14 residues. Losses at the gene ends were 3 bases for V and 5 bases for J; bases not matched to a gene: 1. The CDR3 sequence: CASSWTSGSETQYF. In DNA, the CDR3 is TGTGCCAGCAGCTGGACTAGCGGGAGCGAGACCCAGTACTTC.

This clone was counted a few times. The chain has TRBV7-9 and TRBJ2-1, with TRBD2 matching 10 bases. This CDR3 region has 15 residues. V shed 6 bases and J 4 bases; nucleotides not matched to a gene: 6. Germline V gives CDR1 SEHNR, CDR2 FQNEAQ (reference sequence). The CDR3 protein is CASRPVAGGYNEQFF. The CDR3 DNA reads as TGTGCCAGCAGACCAGTAGCGGGAGGTTACAATGAGCAGTTCTTC.

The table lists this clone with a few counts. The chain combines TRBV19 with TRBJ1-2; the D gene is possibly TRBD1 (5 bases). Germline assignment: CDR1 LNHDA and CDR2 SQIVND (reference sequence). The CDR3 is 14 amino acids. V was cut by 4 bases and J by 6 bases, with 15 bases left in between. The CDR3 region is CASSTAGPGDGYTF. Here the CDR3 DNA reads TGTGCCAGTAGTACTGCAGGACCGGGGGATGGCTACACCTTC.

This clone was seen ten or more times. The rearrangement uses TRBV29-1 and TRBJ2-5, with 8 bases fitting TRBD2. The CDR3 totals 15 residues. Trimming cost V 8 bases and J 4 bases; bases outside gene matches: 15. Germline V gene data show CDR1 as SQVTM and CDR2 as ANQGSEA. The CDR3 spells CSSPGVAGQLETQYF. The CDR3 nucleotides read TGCAGCTCCCCCGGTGTAGCGGGACAATTAGAGACCCAGTACTTC.

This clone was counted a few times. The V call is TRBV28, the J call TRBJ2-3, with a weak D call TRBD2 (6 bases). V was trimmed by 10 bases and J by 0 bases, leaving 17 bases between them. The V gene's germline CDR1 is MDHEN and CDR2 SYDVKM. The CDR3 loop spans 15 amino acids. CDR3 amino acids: CAIQHRETSTDTQYF. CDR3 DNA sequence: TGTGCCATTCAACACCGGGAGACTAGCACAGATACGCAGTATTTT.

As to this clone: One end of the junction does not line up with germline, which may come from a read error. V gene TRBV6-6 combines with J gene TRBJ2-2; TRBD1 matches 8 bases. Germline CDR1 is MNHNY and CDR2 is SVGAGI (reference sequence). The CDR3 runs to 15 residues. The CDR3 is CASRGQVPKTGELFF. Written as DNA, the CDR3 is TGTGCCAGCAGGGGACAGGTTCCGAAAACCGGGGAGCTGTTTTTT.

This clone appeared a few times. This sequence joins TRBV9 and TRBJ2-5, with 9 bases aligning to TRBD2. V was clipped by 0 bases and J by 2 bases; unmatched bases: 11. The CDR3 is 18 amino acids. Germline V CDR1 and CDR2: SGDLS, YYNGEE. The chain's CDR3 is CASSVAGSAGGGQETQYF. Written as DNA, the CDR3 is TGTGCCAGCAGCGTAGCGGGATCAGCGGGAGGCGGACAAGAGACCCAGTACTTC. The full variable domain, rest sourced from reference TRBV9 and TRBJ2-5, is DSGVTQTPKHLITATGQRVTLRCSPRSGDLSVYWYQQSLDQGLQFLIQYYNGEERAKGNILERFSAQQFPDLHSELNLSSLELGDSALYFCASSVAGSAGGGQETQYFGPGTRLLVL.

The CDR3 nucleotides are TGTGCCAGCAGTTTTCTTGGGGGCAGAGAACAGCCCCAGCATTTT. This codes for CASSFLGGREQPQHF. This chain joins TRBV28 and TRBJ1-5, with TRBD1 as a possible D gene (6 bases). Germline CDR1 and CDR2: MDHEN and SYDVKM. Between the trimmed V and J ends, which lost 3 bases and 7 bases, there was a span of 16 bases. The CDR3 runs 15 residues.

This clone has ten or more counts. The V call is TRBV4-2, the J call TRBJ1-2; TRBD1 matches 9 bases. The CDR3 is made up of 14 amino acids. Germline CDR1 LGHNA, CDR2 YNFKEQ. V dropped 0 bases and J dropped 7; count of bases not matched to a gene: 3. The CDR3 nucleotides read TGTGCCAGCAGCCAAGAGACAGGGGGGACTGGCTACACCTTC. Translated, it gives CASSQETGGTGYTF.

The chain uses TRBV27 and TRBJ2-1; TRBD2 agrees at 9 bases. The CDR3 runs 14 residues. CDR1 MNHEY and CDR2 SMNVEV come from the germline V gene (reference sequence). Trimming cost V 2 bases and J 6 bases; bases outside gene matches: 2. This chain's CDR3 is CASSLGLASNEQFF. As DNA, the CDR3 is TGTGCCAGCAGTTTAGGACTAGCGTCCAATGAGCAGTTCTTC.

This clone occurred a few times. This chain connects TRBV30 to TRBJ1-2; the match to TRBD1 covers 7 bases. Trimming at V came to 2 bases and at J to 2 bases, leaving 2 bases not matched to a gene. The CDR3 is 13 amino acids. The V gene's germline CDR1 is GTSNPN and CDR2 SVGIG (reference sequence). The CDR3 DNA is TGTGCCTGGAGTAAGGGACAGAACTATGGCTACACCTTC. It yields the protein CAWSKGQNYGYTF.

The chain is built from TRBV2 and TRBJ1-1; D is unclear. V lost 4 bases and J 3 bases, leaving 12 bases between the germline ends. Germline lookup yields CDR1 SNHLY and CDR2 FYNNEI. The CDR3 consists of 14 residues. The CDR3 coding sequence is TGTGCCAGCAGTGGCGGCAGCCGGGACACTGAAGCTTTCTTT. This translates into CASSGGSRDTEAFF.

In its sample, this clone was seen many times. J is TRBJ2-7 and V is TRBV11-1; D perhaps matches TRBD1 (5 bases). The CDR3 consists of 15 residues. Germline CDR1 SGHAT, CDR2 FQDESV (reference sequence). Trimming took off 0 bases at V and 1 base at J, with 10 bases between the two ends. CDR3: CASSLAAAGSYEQYF. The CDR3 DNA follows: TGTGCCAGCAGCTTAGCGGCGGCAGGGTCCTACGAGCAGTACTTC.